The sequence of this T cell receptor beta chain was determined in a study of post-analysis software for immune sequencing data. Study-wide results and caveats: Five TRBV segments were more frequent in patients than controls; TRBV5-6, TRBV5-1 and TRBV20-1 belonged to this group.

The CDR3 loop spans 14 amino acids. The V end was cut by 6 bases, the J end by 7 bases, with 19 bases between. In regard to this clonotype: Its antigen is still unknown.

Incorporated into the TCR beta cDNA libraries were unique molecular identifiers, which served to reduce PCR and sequencing biases. Each CDR3 protein is one row after TCRdb ran MiXCR on the PCR reads. The table lists 820,000 or so distinct CDR3 sequences, approximately 53% of them singletons, with 4.6% in the top ten. The V and J genes are TRBV12-3 or TRBV12-4 and TRBJ2-7; D possibly uses TRBD1 or TRBD2 (6 bases each). This receptor was taken from a girl aged 10 to 17 with multiple sclerosis. Sample: blood. In DNA form, the CDR3 reads TGTGCCAGCAGAATCGGGGGCACCAACGGAGAGCAGTACTTC. It encodes CASRIGGTNGEQYF.